The clone carrying this T cell receptor beta chain came up many times. The data stem from a study of neurological immune-mediated disorders. With 10-nucleotide random UMIs included, cDNA was synthesized by 5'RACE. One entry per CDR3 protein results from TCRdb running MiXCR on the 5' RACE reads. This repertoire shows tens of thousands of distinct CDR3 sequences, approximately 3.5% found once; its top ten account for 5.9%. Unsorted libraries were prepared from 2 million PBMCs that had been stored at -80 C. Trimming cost V 3 bases and J 3 bases, with 9 bases left between them. The CDR3 loop spans 13 amino acids. Germline loops: CDR1 LGHDT, CDR2 YNNKEL (reference sequence).

The chain joins TRBV3-1 to TRBJ2-7, with D unresolved. This receptor was taken from a middle-aged man with multiple sclerosis. Sequencing was done on a sample of PBMCs. The CDR3 DNA sequence: TGTGCCAGCAGCCAGGACGGACGCTACGAGCAGTACTTC. As protein: CASSQDGRYEQYF.